Following are 13 T cell receptor beta chains from one sample sequenced in a study of T cells in Graves' hyperthyroidism and ophthalmopathy. Amplified TCR beta CDR3 regions came from RNA transcripts. The HTBI primer set drove a first-round RT-PCR of the TCR CDR3. TCRdb analysed the multiplex PCR reads with MiXCR anew, one entry per CDR3 protein. In the table there are over 700,000 distinct CDR3 sequences, 30% to 40% of which are singletons. Sequenced: blood. These receptors originate from a middle-aged woman with Graves' hyperthyroidism.

The genes are TRBV14 and TRBJ2-1; D may correspond to TRBD1 or TRBD2 (5 bases each). V was shortened by 5 bases and J by 9 bases, with 11 bases between the two germline ends. The CDR3 is 12 amino acids. Germline assignment: CDR1 SGHDN and CDR2 FVKESK. The CDR3 nucleotides read TGTGCCAGCAGCGATAGTGGGGGTGAGCAGTTCTTC. It translates to CASSDSGGEQFF.

The chain carries TRBV6-1 and TRBJ1-1; D is unresolved. The germline gives CDR1 MNHNS, CDR2 SASEGT. The CDR3 sequence is 15 residues long. V lost 3 bases and J lost 3, with 14 bases in between. DNA of the CDR3: TGTGCCAGCAGTGACTTTGAGGGTTGGTACACTGAAGCTTTCTTT. It encodes CASSDFEGWYTEAFF.

This clonotype was counted once. One junction end does not reproduce the germline sequence, and a read error may be involved. The rearrangement uses TRBV6-5 and TRBJ1-5; no firm D call. Germline CDR1 is MNHEY and CDR2 is SVGAGI. CDR3 length equals 15 residues. The CDR3 sequence is CAISYSTSPHQPQHF. CDR3 DNA: TGTGCCATCAGTTACTCGACTAGTCCGCATCAGCCCCAGCATTTT.

This chain connects TRBV20-1 to TRBJ1-1; the match to TRBD1 covers 8 bases. The CDR3 extends over 13 amino acids. The V gene's germline CDR1 is DFQATT and CDR2 SNEGSKA (reference sequence). The V segment lost 5 bases and the J segment 5 bases; nucleotides outside the gene matches: 7. Here the CDR3 reads CSARGQAGTEAFF. As DNA, the CDR3 is TGCAGTGCTCGGGGACAGGCCGGGACTGAAGCTTTCTTT.

This clonotype was recorded at least ten times. The rearrangement uses TRBV2 and TRBJ1-5, with D perhaps matching TRBD1 (5 bases). Germline V gene sequence: CDR1 SNHLY, CDR2 FYNNEI. The V end was cut by 1 base, the J end by 0 bases, with 13 bases between. This CDR3 contains 17 residues. The CDR3 here is CASSEGSGWSSNQPQHF. DNA for the CDR3: TGTGCCAGCAGTGAAGGGTCAGGGTGGAGTAGCAATCAGCCCCAGCATTTT. The full variable domain, its missing parts supplied by reference TRBV2 and TRBJ1-5, is EPEVTQTPSHQVTQMGQEVILRCVPISNHLYFYWYRQILGQKVEFLVSFYNNEISEKSEIFDDQFSVERPDGSNFTLKIRSTKLEDSAMYFCASSEGSGWSSNQPQHFGDGTRLSIL.

V usage is TRBV5-1 and J usage is TRBJ2-7, with 10 nucleotides matching TRBD1. Trimming took 4 bases from V and 4 from J; bases not matched to a gene: 8. The germline CDR1 and CDR2 sequences are SGHRS and YFSETQ. The CDR3 consists of 15 residues. CDR3 region: CASSPRPGQGYEQYF. DNA of the CDR3: TGCGCCAGCAGCCCGCGCCCGGGACAGGGGTACGAGCAGTACTTC.

V and J are TRBV27 and TRBJ1-2; a weak D match, TRBD1 (5 bases). The V gene lost 3 bases and the J gene lost 8 bases, with 19 bases spanning the gap. The CDR3 runs to 15 residues. Per germline, CDR1 MNHEY and CDR2 SMNVEV (reference sequence). The DNA for the CDR3 is TGTGCCAGCAGTTTTTTCGGGTCGGGGGTTGGGGGCTACACCTTC. This sequence encodes CASSFFGSGVGGYTF.

This clonotype has more than one count but fewer than ten. The J gene is TRBJ1-2, the V gene TRBV6-5; 11 bases fit TRBD1. Germline loops: CDR1 MNHEY, CDR2 SVGAGI. This CDR3 spans 17 amino acids. V shed 6 bases, J shed 5 bases, and the junction held 14 bases outside the gene matches. CDR3: CASSPGQGAEMWYGYTF. The CDR3 coding sequence is TGTGCCAGCAGCCCAGGACAGGGGGCAGAGATGTGGTATGGCTACACCTTC.

The chain employs TRBV5-4 and TRBJ1-2; D is perhaps TRBD1 (5 bases). Germline CDR1 SGHNT, CDR2 YYREEE (reference sequence). V was pared by 4 bases and J by 2 bases, with 18 bases between. The length of the CDR3 is 16 residues. DNA of the CDR3: TGTGCCAGCAGCCCCCCCCTGCACCGGGACAACTATGGCTACACCTTC. Protein product: CASSPPLHRDNYGYTF.

In its sample, this clonotype was seen many times. In DNA, the CDR3 is TGTGCCAGCAGCTTGGGGACAGGGGTGAGGAATTCACCCCTCCACTTT. This encodes CASSLGTGVRNSPLHF. The chain recombines TRBV5-6 with TRBJ1-6; 9 bases are shared with TRBD1. The CDR3 sequence is 16 residues long. From germline, CDR1 is SGHDT and CDR2 YYEEEE. The J segment lost 7 bases and the V segment lost 0 bases, leaving 5 bases of the junction unmatched. The complete variable domain, with remaining parts taken from reference TRBV5-6 and TRBJ1-6, reads DAGVTQSPTHLIKTRGQQVTLRCSPKSGHDTVSWYQQALGQGPQFIFQYYEEEERQRGNFPDRFSGHQFPNYSSELNVNALLLGDSALYLCASSLGTGVRNSPLHFGNGTRLTVT.

This clonotype has at least ten counts. V usage is TRBV20-1 and J usage is TRBJ2-5; 10 bases are a match to TRBD1. Germline V gene lookup returns CDR1 DFQATT and CDR2 SNEGSKA (reference sequence). The CDR3 has 12 amino acids. V trimming: 5 bases; J trimming: 7 bases; junction bases outside the gene matches: 4. The CDR3 is CSASGQGGTQYF. The CDR3 coding sequence is TGCAGTGCTTCAGGACAGGGGGGGACCCAGTACTTC.

This chain joins TRBV7-2 and TRBJ1-2, with TRBD1 identical over 12 bases. V shed 5 bases and J 4 bases; nucleotides not matched to a gene: 11. The germline CDR1 and CDR2 sequences are SGHTA and FQGNSA. The CDR3 spans 17 residues. CDR3 in DNA: TGTGCCAGCAGCGTGAACGAGGGACAGGGGGCGGCCTATGGCTACACCTTC. Amino acid sequence: CASSVNEGQGAAYGYTF.

The chain uses TRBV10-3 and TRBJ1-5; D uncertain. Germline lookup yields CDR1 ENHRY and CDR2 SYGVKD. Trimming took off 2 bases at V and 5 bases at J, with 7 bases between the two ends. CDR3 length: 13 amino acids. CDR3 amino acids: CAISETAHQPQHF. CDR3 nucleotide sequence: TGTGCCATCAGTGAGACGGCCCATCAGCCCCAGCATTTT.